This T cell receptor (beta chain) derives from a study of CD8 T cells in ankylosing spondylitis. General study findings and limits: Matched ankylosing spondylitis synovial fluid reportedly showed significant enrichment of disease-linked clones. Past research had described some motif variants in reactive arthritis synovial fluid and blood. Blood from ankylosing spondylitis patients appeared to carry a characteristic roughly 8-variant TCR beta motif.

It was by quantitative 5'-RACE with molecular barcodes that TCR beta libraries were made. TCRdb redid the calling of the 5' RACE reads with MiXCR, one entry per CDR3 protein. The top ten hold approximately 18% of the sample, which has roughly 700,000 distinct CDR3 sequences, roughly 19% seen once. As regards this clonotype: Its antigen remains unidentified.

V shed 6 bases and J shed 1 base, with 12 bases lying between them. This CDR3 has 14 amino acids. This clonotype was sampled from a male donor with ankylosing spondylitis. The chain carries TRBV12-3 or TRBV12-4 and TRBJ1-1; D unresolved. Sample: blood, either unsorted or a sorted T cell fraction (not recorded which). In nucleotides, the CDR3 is TGTGCCAGCAGCCCTGGGATTACGAACACTGAAGCTTTCTTT. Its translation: CASSPGITNTEAFF.